This TCR beta chain emerged from a study of blood T cells in healthy people across ages. Primed by a sample-barcoded 5' primer and a J-beta primer mix, a second PCR proceeded for about 6 to 11 cycles. Any given sample supplied a minimum of 2.5 million CDR3-containing paired-end reads. TCRdb analysed the 5' RACE reads with MiXCR anew, one entry per CDR3 protein. The sample has around 850,000 distinct CDR3 sequences, under 40% seen once; the top ten hold roughly 13%. Study results and caveats: Across the age range, TCR beta diversity per million T cells fell in a roughly linear way. PBMCs left unsorted prevented a conclusive naive versus antigen-experienced comparison.

Details on this clonotype: Antigen: not known.

This CDR3 comprises 16 residues. V shed 3 bases, J shed 0 bases, and the junction held 7 bases outside the gene matches. Material: blood. The receptor's source is a man younger than 35 in good health. The chain uses TRBV12-3 or TRBV12-4 and TRBJ1-2, with 7 bases matching TRBD1. The CDR3 reads CASSFKPGQSNYGYTF. The CDR3 bases are TGTGCCAGCAGTTTTAAACCGGGACAGTCTAACTATGGCTACACCTTC.